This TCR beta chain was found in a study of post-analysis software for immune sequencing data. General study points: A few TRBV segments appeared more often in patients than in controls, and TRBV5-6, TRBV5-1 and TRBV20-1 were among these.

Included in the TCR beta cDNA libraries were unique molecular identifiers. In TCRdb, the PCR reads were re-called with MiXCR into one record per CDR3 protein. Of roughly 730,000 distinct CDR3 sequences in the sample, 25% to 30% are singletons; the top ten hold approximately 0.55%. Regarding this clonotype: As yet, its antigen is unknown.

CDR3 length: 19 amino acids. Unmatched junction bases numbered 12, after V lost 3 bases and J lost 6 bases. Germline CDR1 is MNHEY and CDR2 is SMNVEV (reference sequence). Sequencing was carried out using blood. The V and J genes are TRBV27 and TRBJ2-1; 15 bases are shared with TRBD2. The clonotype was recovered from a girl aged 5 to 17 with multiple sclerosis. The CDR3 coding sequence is TGTGCCAGCAGTTTTCTAGGACTAGCGGGAGGGTGGGCCTCCAATGAGCAGTTCTTC. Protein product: CASSFLGLAGGWASNEQFF.